This is a list of T cell receptor beta chains from one sample in a study of T cell clonotyping in hematopoietic cell transplantation. Clones were read by immunoSEQ multiplex PCR, and TCRdb kept only the in-frame ones, dropping some. The sample lists about 7,400 clones, 88% occurring once. This specimen consisted of peripheral blood mononuclear cells, obtained before stem cell transplant. Source of these receptors: a man between 60 and 75 years old with acute myeloid leukemia. Some clones in this sample may be carry-over from other donors' samples. The CDR3 runs from the conserved cysteine through the conserved F or W. D genes are given only for firm matches. Where a row states a size, it is once, few, many or the class of an expanded clone; other rows omit it.

clone size,J gene,V gene,D gene,CDR3 DNA,CDR3 protein
-,TRBJ1-1,TRBV6-5,-,TGTGCCAGCAGTTTGGGACACGGGAACACTGAAGCTTTCTTT,CASSLGHGNTEAFF
-,TRBJ2-1,TRBV5-4,-,TGTGCCAGCAGCTTGGAACCCACGTACAATGAGCAGTTCTTC,CASSLEPTYNEQFF
once,TRBJ2-1,TRBV30,-,TGTGCCTGGAGTAGCTCCTACAATGAGCAGTTCTTC,CAWSSSYNEQFF
-,TRBJ2-7,TRBV6-5,TRBD1,TGTGCCAGCAGGAGGACAGGGCTGAGCTCCTACGAGCAGTACTTC,CASRRTGLSSYEQYF
-,TRBJ2-1,TRBV30,TRBD2,TGTGCCTGGGGGGGTGGCTGGCGGGAGATGTCCAGCTACAATGAGCAGTTCTTC,CAWGGGWREMSSYNEQFF
-,TRBJ1-2,TRBV19,-,TGTGCCAGTAAAGCGGGGCCAGTTGACTATGGCTACACCTTC,CASKAGPVDYGYTF
once,TRBJ1-2,TRBV20-1,-,TGCAGTGGCGCGGGTAACTATGGCTACACCTTC,CSGAGNYGYTF
-,TRBJ2-5,TRBV7-3,-,TGTGCCAGCAGCTCCGTAAACGAGGGGACCCAGTACTTC,CASSSVNEGTQYF
-,TRBJ1-2,TRBV5-4,-,TGTGCCAGCAGCTTGGGGGCCCAGGCTAACTATGGCTACACCTTC,CASSLGAQANYGYTF
-,TRBJ1-1,TRBV29-1,TRBD1,TGTAGCACCGGGACAGGTTTGGGTGGAGAAGCTTTCTTT,CSTGTGLGGEAFF
-,TRBJ2-2,TRBV7-2,-,TGTGCCAGCAGCTCGGGACGGGTGAACACCGGGGAGCTGTTTTTT,CASSSGRVNTGELFF
-,TRBJ2-7,TRBV28,-,TGTGCCAGCAGCGGGACACACCACGAGCAGTACTTC,CASSGTHHEQYF
-,TRBJ2-3,TRBV9,TRBD2,TGTGCCAGCACCCCCGGGACTAGTTGGGATACGCAGTATTTT,CASTPGTSWDTQYF
-,TRBJ2-5,TRBV30,TRBD2,TGTGCCTGGAGAGCAGGGACTAGCGGGGGCCGAACCCAGTACTTC,CAWRAGTSGGRTQYF